The 17 T cell receptor beta chains below were found in one sample sequenced in a study of neurological immune-mediated disorders. One entry per CDR3 protein results from TCRdb running MiXCR on the 5' RACE reads. The profile shows approximately 130,000 distinct CDR3 sequences, more than 2.5% of them singletons. The material sequenced was PBMCs. These receptor sequences come from a woman aged 25-40 years with multiple sclerosis.

This clonotype was picked up a small number of times. This chain joins TRBV3-1 and TRBJ2-7, with D tentatively TRBD1 (5 bases). CDR1 and CDR2 (germline): LGHDT, YNNKEL (reference sequence). Deletions cut 0 bases from V and 4 bases from J, with 16 bases between. This CDR3 comprises 16 residues. The CDR3 nucleotides are TGTGCCAGCAGCCAAGATAACACAGGAATTAGGTACGAGCAGTACTTC. Translation: CASSQDNTGIRYEQYF.

This clonotype was counted at least ten times. The chain employs TRBV5-6 and TRBJ1-1; no firm D call. Germline lookup yields CDR1 SGHDT and CDR2 YYEEEE. The V gene lost 4 bases and the J gene lost 4 bases, with 11 bases spanning the gap. The CDR3 covers 13 residues. The CDR3 region has the DNA TGTGCCAGCAGCCCGGAGCGGGCCACTGAAGCTTTCTTT. Encoded protein: CASSPERATEAFF. The variable domain in full, with the rest retrieved from reference TRBV5-6 and TRBJ1-1, is DAGVTQSPTHLIKTRGQQVTLRCSPKSGHDTVSWYQQALGQGPQFIFQYYEEEERQRGNFPDRFSGHQFPNYSSELNVNALLLGDSALYLCASSPERATEAFFGQGTRLTVV.

Many counts were recorded for this clonotype. The chain employs TRBV5-1 and TRBJ1-2, with no clear D. This CDR3 comprises 16 residues. Germline loops: CDR1 SGHRS, CDR2 YFSETQ. The germline V and J ends were trimmed by 0 bases and 0 bases, with 12 bases remaining between them. The CDR3 sequence is CASSLGSRQTNYGYTF. CDR3 sequence (DNA): TGCGCCAGCAGCTTGGGGTCGAGGCAGACTAACTATGGCTACACCTTC.

This clonotype has at least ten counts. The gene calls are TRBV5-6 and TRBJ1-6; D might be TRBD1 (6 bases). Trimming stripped 4 bases from V and 6 bases from J, with 11 bases between. The CDR3 sequence is 14 residues long. Germline loops: CDR1 SGHDT, CDR2 YYEEEE. CDR3 protein: CASSLQGGNSPLHF. The CDR3 DNA is TGTGCCAGCAGCCTACAGGGCGGTAATTCACCCCTCCACTTT.

This clonotype occurred many times. Written as DNA, the CDR3 is TGTGCCAGCAGCTTAAGACAAGCGAAAGACCCCCCCCTGTTTTTT. Translation gives CASSLRQAKDPPLFF. V is TRBV7-2 and J is TRBJ1-4; D is unresolved. Trimming removed 2 bases at V and 14 bases at J, with 21 bases between. Looked up from germline, CDR1 is SGHTA and CDR2 is FQGNSA. This CDR3 contains 15 residues.

This clonotype has a count of ten or more. The gene calls are TRBV20-1 and TRBJ2-1; D call uncertain. The CDR3 has 16 residues. Per germline, CDR1 DFQATT and CDR2 SNEGSKA (reference sequence). Trimming stripped 5 bases from V and 4 bases from J, with 21 bases between. The CDR3 sequence: CSAPYFDGRRYNEQFF. Written as DNA, the CDR3 is TGCAGTGCTCCCTACTTCGACGGAAGACGTTACAATGAGCAGTTCTTC.

This clonotype was found many times. The chain carries TRBV27 and TRBJ1-1; a possible D gene is TRBD1 (6 bases). CDR1 is MNHEY and CDR2 is SMNVEV in the germline V gene (reference sequence). This CDR3 spans 18 amino acids. The V gene lost 2 bases and the J gene lost 4 bases, with 23 bases spanning the gap. The CDR3 here is CASSLTLPGGGTSTEAFF. The CDR3, as DNA: TGTGCCAGCAGTTTAACCCTACCGGGGGGCGGCACGAGCACTGAAGCTTTCTTT.

This clonotype has a count of ten or more. The J gene is TRBJ1-1, the V gene TRBV9, with TRBD1 matching 10 bases. The V segment lost 0 bases and the J segment 6 bases; nucleotides outside the gene matches: 5. Germline CDR1 SGDLS, CDR2 YYNGEE. The CDR3 has 15 residues. The CDR3 bases are TGTGCCAGCAGCGTAGTTCGGACAGGGGGGTCTGAAGCTTTCTTT. Translation gives CASSVVRTGGSEAFF.

This clonotype was detected many times. This sequence joins TRBV5-1 and TRBJ2-5, with 12 bases aligning to TRBD2. Trimming removed 4 bases from V and 1 base from J; junction bases left unmatched: 5. The germline gives CDR1 SGHRS, CDR2 YFSETQ. The CDR3 loop spans 16 amino acids. This CDR3 is CASSQTSGRPQETQYF. The CDR3 DNA sequence: TGCGCCAGCAGCCAGACTAGCGGGAGACCCCAAGAGACCCAGTACTTC. The full variable domain, rest sourced from reference TRBV5-1 and TRBJ2-5, is KAGVTQTPRYLIKTRGQQVTLSCSPISGHRSVSWYQQTPGQGLQFLFEYFSETQRNKGNFPGRFSGRQFSNSRSEMNVSTLELGDSALYLCASSQTSGRPQETQYFGPGTRLLVL.

This clonotype was counted ten times or more. The chain combines TRBV5-6 with TRBJ1-1; TRBD1 might be the D (5 bases). The germline V gene has CDR1 SGHDT and CDR2 YYEEEE. This CDR3 comprises 14 residues. The V end lost 4 bases, the J end lost 3 bases, and 13 bases lay between the germline ends. Here the CDR3 reads CASSRPQGDTEAFF. For the CDR3, the DNA is TGTGCCAGCAGCCGCCCCCAGGGAGACACTGAAGCTTTCTTT.

This clonotype was detected a few times. This chain joins TRBV6-5 and TRBJ1-4; D perhaps matches TRBD1 (5 bases). This CDR3 has 14 amino acids. V was shortened by 2 bases and J by 1 base, with 5 bases between the two germline ends. The germline CDR1 and CDR2 sequences are MNHEY and SVGAGI. Here the CDR3 DNA reads TGTGCCAGCAGTTACGACAGAACTAATGAAAAACTGTTTTTT. Translated, it gives CASSYDRTNEKLFF.

This clonotype was detected only a few times. The V and J genes are TRBV2 and TRBJ1-1; no definite D call. Trimming left V 6 bases short and J 11 bases short, with 16 bases between. Germline V gene data show CDR1 as SNHLY and CDR2 as FYNNEI. This CDR3 region has 12 residues. The CDR3: CASRDDPLRAFF. CDR3 in DNA: TGTGCCAGCAGAGATGACCCCTTGAGGGCTTTCTTT.

The table lists this clonotype with many counts. The chain recombines TRBV7-2 with TRBJ1-6; tentative D call: TRBD1 (6 bases). Looked up from germline, CDR1 is SGHTA and CDR2 is FQGNSA. V dropped 1 base and J dropped 8 bases, with 9 bases sitting between them. The CDR3 has 14 residues. CDR3: CASSLGTADSPLHF. The CDR3 DNA sequence: TGTGCCAGCAGCTTAGGGACAGCGGATTCACCCCTCCACTTT.

This clonotype was counted many times. This chain links TRBV5-1 with TRBJ2-2, with 16 bases that match TRBD2. After removal of 4 bases from V and 9 bases from J, the junction contained 6 bases not matched to a gene. This CDR3 comprises 16 residues. Per germline, CDR1 SGHRS and CDR2 YFSETQ. The CDR3 region is CASSTGLAGGPRELFF. The DNA of the CDR3 is TGCGCCAGCAGCACGGGACTAGCGGGGGGGCCGCGGGAGCTGTTTTTT.

This clonotype was detected ten times or more. The V and J genes are TRBV7-2 and TRBJ2-1, with D perhaps TRBD2 (5 bases). Trimming cost V 2 bases and J 9 bases, with 17 bases left between them. The CDR3 contains 15 residues. The germline V gene encodes CDR1 SGHTA and CDR2 FQGNSA. CDR3 DNA: TGTGCCAGCAGCTTACGAGGGATAGAGTTAGGTGAGCAGTTCTTC. It encodes CASSLRGIELGEQFF.

This clonotype was counted at least ten times. The chain's CDR3 is CASQDIANTGELFF. The CDR3 DNA reads TGTGCCAGCCAAGACATTGCGAACACCGGGGAGCTGTTTTTT. The chain recombines TRBV6-2 or TRBV6-3 with TRBJ2-2, with no clear D. This CDR3 is 14 amino acids long. The V and J ends lost 8 bases and 0 bases respectively, with 10 bases between them. The V gene's germline CDR1 is MNHEY and CDR2 SVGEGT.

This clonotype occurred many times. This chain uses TRBV10-3 with TRBJ2-3; D is undetermined. CDR3 length equals 16 residues. Trimming removed 1 base from V and 0 bases from J, with 11 bases in between. Germline V gene lookup returns CDR1 ENHRY and CDR2 SYGVKD. The CDR3, as DNA: TGTGCCATCAGTGAGTGGGCAGGCCGAAGCACAGATACGCAGTATTTT. It encodes CAISEWAGRSTDTQYF.